A single T cell receptor beta chain is shown here with its context. This entry belongs to a study of blood T cell repertoires in COVID-19. TCRdb's copy holds only in-frame clones and misses some; the assay was immunoSEQ multiplex PCR. The table includes around 340,000 clones, 88% detected once. Trimming removed 2 bases at V and 0 bases at J, with 17 bases between. CDR3 length: 18 residues. Germline CDR1 is ENHRY and CDR2 is SYGVKD. The chain joins TRBV10-3 to TRBJ1-5; D perhaps matches TRBD1 (5 bases). This clonotype was obtained from a woman aged 30 to 39 who had been exposed to COVID-19. The sample was PBMCs or T cells enriched from blood (not recorded which). CDR3 in DNA: TGTGCCATCAGTGAGCTAAAAGTTGGTGACAGTAGCAATCAGCCCCAGCATTTT. This translates into CAISELKVGDSSNQPQHF.